The clone carrying this T cell receptor beta chain appeared a single time. Its target is not known. Each TCR beta library was made by quantitative 5'-RACE that incorporated molecular barcodes. TCRdb reanalysed the 5' RACE reads using MiXCR and keeps one entry per CDR3 protein. This sample has roughly 700,000 distinct CDR3 sequences; roughly 19% occur once, and the top ten carry about a fifth. The data stem from a study of CD8 T cells in ankylosing spondylitis. Study conclusions and caveats: Prior work had noted some motif variants in reactive arthritis blood and synovial fluid. Blood from ankylosing spondylitis patients appeared to carry a characteristic roughly eight-variant TCR beta motif. Significantly higher representation of disease-linked clones was reported for matched ankylosing spondylitis synovial fluid. CD8+ disease-linked clones were present at relatively low frequencies in blood.

J was trimmed by 0 bases and V by 4 bases; bases with no gene match: 6. This CDR3 is built from 15 residues. Per germline, CDR1 SGHRS and CDR2 YFSETQ. The clonotype originates from a male donor with ankylosing spondylitis. The V gene is TRBV5-1, the J gene TRBJ1-1, with 7 bases lining up with TRBD1. Sequencing was carried out using blood, either unsorted or a sorted T cell fraction (not recorded which). Here the CDR3 DNA reads TGCGCCAGCAGCGAGGGACAGCTTATGAACACTGAAGCTTTCTTT. It encodes CASSEGQLMNTEAFF.